The 19 T cell receptor beta chains reported below all come from one sample, sequenced in a study of T cells after yellow fever vaccination. Using its own MiXCR run on the 5' RACE reads, TCRdb lists one record per CDR3 protein. Altogether just under 600,000 distinct CDR3 sequences are present, 13% being singletons, with the ten largest covering around 15%. The source was PBMCs, collected on the day of the yellow fever booster vaccination. Receptor source: a man between 25 and 39 years old who received the YFV17D yellow fever vaccine.

This clonotype was detected many times. V and J are TRBV7-2 and TRBJ2-3; either TRBD1 or TRBD2 may fit D (6 bases each). Per the germline V gene, CDR1 is SGHTA and CDR2 is FQGNSA. Trimming took 0 bases from V and 2 from J, leaving 9 bases between them. The CDR3 loop spans 15 amino acids. CDR3 sequence reads: CASSLAGGPTDTQYF. The CDR3 nucleotides read TGTGCCAGCAGCTTAGCAGGGGGGCCCACAGATACGCAGTATTTT.

The chain carries TRBV29-1 and TRBJ2-7, with TRBD2 matching over 13 bases. V shed 6 bases and J 4 bases; nucleotides not matched to a gene: 9. CDR1 is SQVTM and CDR2 is ANQGSEA in the germline V gene. The length of the CDR3 is 15 residues. The CDR3 is CSVGVGLAGVYEQYF. CDR3 bases: TGCAGCGTAGGAGTTGGACTAGCGGGAGTTTACGAGCAGTACTTC.

This clonotype was seen a handful of times. This chain uses TRBV3-1 with TRBJ2-7; TRBD2 matches at 11 bases. Germline assignment: CDR1 LGHDT and CDR2 YNNKEL (reference sequence). The V segment lost 0 bases and the J segment 3 bases; nucleotides outside the gene matches: 22. This CDR3 has 22 residues. CDR3: CASSQESPTSGTLGTLIYEQYF. The DNA for the CDR3 is TGTGCCAGCAGCCAAGAATCACCGACTAGCGGGACCCTTGGGACCCTAATCTACGAGCAGTACTTC.

This clonotype was counted at least ten times. The J gene is TRBJ2-7, the V gene TRBV6-5; unclear D gene. Deletions cut 8 bases from V and 0 bases from J, with 8 bases between. CDR1 is MNHEY, CDR2 SVGAGI, per germline. The CDR3 length is 12 residues. The CDR3 sequence is CASQDVSYEQYF. DNA for the CDR3: TGTGCCAGCCAGGACGTCTCCTACGAGCAGTACTTC.

This chain joins TRBV5-1 and TRBJ2-7, with TRBD2 identical over 7 bases. The CDR3 has 15 residues. The V gene's germline CDR1 is SGHRS and CDR2 YFSETQ. V gave up 4 bases and J gave up 2 bases; unmatched junction bases: 9. CDR3: CASSLSGTQTYEQYF. The DNA of the CDR3 is TGCGCCAGCAGCCTCAGCGGGACCCAAACCTACGAGCAGTACTTC. Using reference TRBV5-1 and TRBJ2-7 for the parts outside the CDR3, the full variable domain is KAGVTQTPRYLIKTRGQQVTLSCSPISGHRSVSWYQQTPGQGLQFLFEYFSETQRNKGNFPGRFSGRQFSNSRSEMNVSTLELGDSALYLCASSLSGTQTYEQYFGPGTRLTVT.

This clonotype was seen only a few times. The chain recombines TRBV2 with TRBJ1-6, with 7 positions matching TRBD1. CDR1 is SNHLY, CDR2 FYNNEI, per germline. This CDR3 is built from 17 residues. V gave up 4 bases and J gave up 9 bases; unmatched junction bases: 15. The CDR3 spells CASSGAIGQETGSPLHF. The DNA of the CDR3 is TGTGCCAGCAGTGGGGCTATTGGACAGGAAACGGGTTCACCCCTCCACTTT.

The V gene is TRBV7-9, the J gene TRBJ2-1, with D perhaps matching TRBD2 (5 bases). V lost 4 bases, J lost 8 bases, and 21 bases lay in between. Germline values: CDR1 SEHNR, CDR2 FQNEAQ (reference sequence). The CDR3 spans 16 residues. CDR3 in DNA: TGTGCCAGCAGCTATATCCGGGATCCAGACTCGGATGAGCAGTTCTTC. It is translated as CASSYIRDPDSDEQFF.

This clonotype has more than one count but fewer than ten. The chain has TRBV5-4 and TRBJ1-1; D unresolved. The CDR3 loop spans 13 amino acids. Per the germline V gene, CDR1 is SGHNT and CDR2 is YYREEE (reference sequence). V was shortened by 7 bases and J by 0 bases, with 10 bases between the two germline ends. The CDR3 spells CASSTEMNTEAFF. CDR3 nucleotide sequence: TGTGCCAGCTCGACTGAGATGAACACTGAAGCTTTCTTT. Supplemented by reference TRBV5-4 and TRBJ1-1, the full variable domain reads ETGVTQSPTHLIKTRGQQVTLRCSSQSGHNTVSWYQQALGQGPQFIFQYYREEENGRGNFPPRFSGLQFPNYSSELNVNALELDDSALYLCASSTEMNTEAFFGQGTRLTVV.

The table lists this clonotype with a few counts. This rearrangement joins TRBV5-4 to TRBJ1-4, with D maybe TRBD1 (5 bases). Germline lookup yields CDR1 SGHNT and CDR2 YYREEE (reference sequence). There are 18 residues in the CDR3. V was trimmed by 1 base and J by 0 bases, leaving 16 bases between them. The DNA of the CDR3 is TGTGCCAGCAGCTTGCGGCAGGGAAGGTTGGCAACTAATGAAAAACTGTTTTTT. The encoded protein is CASSLRQGRLATNEKLFF.

This clonotype was seen a few times. The chain combines TRBV5-6 with TRBJ2-7, with 11 nucleotides matching TRBD2. The CDR3 has 15 amino acids. Looked up from germline, CDR1 is SGHDT and CDR2 is YYEEEE. V lost 5 bases and J lost 5; bases outside the gene matches: 9. The CDR3 bases are TGTGCCAGCAGACCAACTAGCGGGAGAATCGACGAGCAGTACTTC. It encodes CASRPTSGRIDEQYF.

A few counts support this clonotype. V usage is TRBV15 and J usage is TRBJ2-2; no clear D gene. Trimming stripped 3 bases from V and 5 bases from J, with 10 bases between. Germline V gene sequence: CDR1 LNHNV, CDR2 YYDKDF (reference sequence). The CDR3 is 14 residues long. The CDR3 bases are TGTGCCACCAGCAGTCCGGCCCCAACCGGGGAGCTGTTTTTT. Protein: CATSSPAPTGELFF.

This clonotype turned up a few times. The chain joins TRBV7-6 to TRBJ2-7; 7 bases match TRBD1. Per germline, CDR1 SGHVS and CDR2 FNYEAQ. The CDR3 totals 15 residues. Losses at the gene ends were 3 bases for V and 3 bases for J; bases not matched to a gene: 8. CDR3 residues: CASSLGQSDDYEQYF. The CDR3 DNA reads as TGTGCCAGCAGCTTGGGACAGTCCGACGACTACGAGCAGTACTTC.

V and J are TRBV28 and TRBJ1-1; TRBD1 agrees at 9 bases. The CDR3 has 15 amino acids. With 5 bases clipped from V and 5 bases from J, the junction kept 9 bases outside the gene matches. CDR1 is MDHEN, CDR2 SYDVKM, per germline. CDR3 residues: CASSHPGTGKTEAFF. CDR3 bases: TGTGCCAGCAGTCATCCGGGGACAGGGAAAACTGAAGCTTTCTTT. Based on the CDR3 plus reference TRBV28 and TRBJ1-1, the full variable domain is DVKVTQSSRYLVKRTGEKVFLECVQDMDHENMFWYRQDPGLGLRLIYFSYDVKMKEKGDIPEGYSVSREKKERFSLILESASTNQTSMYLCASSHPGTGKTEAFFGQGTRLTVV.

This clonotype was observed a few times. In nucleotides, the CDR3 is TGTGCCAGCAGCTTGGTGTCCCCTTTAGCGGGAGATCTCTACGAGCAGTACTTC. Translating it yields CASSLVSPLAGDLYEQYF. This chain joins TRBV5-5 and TRBJ2-7, with 9 bases aligning to TRBD2. This CDR3 has 18 residues. Germline values: CDR1 SGHKS, CDR2 YYEKEE (reference sequence). After removal of 0 bases from V and 3 bases from J, the junction contained 13 bases not matched to a gene.

The chain has TRBV25-1 and TRBJ2-7, with D perhaps matching TRBD2 (5 bases). This CDR3 contains 12 residues. The V gene's germline CDR1 is MGHDK and CDR2 SYGVNS. The CDR3 DNA reads as TGTGCGAGCCGTGAGGGTCTGGGGGAGCAGTACTTC. The encoded protein is CASREGLGEQYF.

This chain connects TRBV6-6 to TRBJ1-6; D might be TRBD1 (5 bases). Germline-derived CDR1 and CDR2 are MNHNY and SVGAGI (reference sequence). The CDR3 length is 12 residues. V lost 6 bases and J lost 7, with 7 bases in between. CDR3 nucleotides: TGTGCCAGCAGGGGACCGAATTCACCCCTCCACTTT. This translates into CASRGPNSPLHF.

The CDR3 coding sequence is TGCAGCGTTGGGGGGAACCAAGAGACCCAGTACTTC. Residues: CSVGGNQETQYF. The chain joins TRBV29-1 to TRBJ2-5; D is possibly TRBD1 or TRBD2 (5 bases each). The V gene's germline CDR1 is SQVTM and CDR2 ANQGSEA. The CDR3 totals 12 residues. Trimming pared 4 bases from V and 0 bases from J, leaving 6 bases between.

The chain has TRBV6-1 and TRBJ2-1, with no clear D. The V end lost 7 bases, the J end lost 0 bases, and 13 bases lay between the germline ends. CDR1 MNHNS and CDR2 SASEGT come from the germline V gene. The CDR3 has 15 residues. Here the CDR3 reads CASIPFWGSYNEQFF. CDR3 bases: TGTGCCAGCATCCCTTTTTGGGGCTCCTACAATGAGCAGTTCTTC.

This clonotype was detected only a few times. This sequence joins TRBV20-1 and TRBJ2-3; 14 nucleotides line up with TRBD2. V lost 5 bases to trimming and J lost 3 bases; unmatched junction nucleotides: 4. The V gene's germline CDR1 is DFQATT and CDR2 SNEGSKA (reference sequence). The CDR3 loop spans 15 amino acids. CDR3 residues: CSAGTSGRITDTQYF. In DNA, the CDR3 is TGCAGTGCTGGGACTAGCGGGAGAATAACAGATACGCAGTATTTT.